This paragraph covers one T cell receptor beta chain sequence. What it recognizes is unknown. The germline V and J ends were trimmed by 6 bases and 5 bases, with 14 bases remaining between them. Germline assignment: CDR1 KGHSH and CDR2 LQKENI. This CDR3 is built from 14 residues. The data are from a study of STAT3 mutations in large granular lymphocyte leukemia. Study-wide background: Roughly 38% of treated T-LGLL patients showed hematologic response to immunosuppression.

Study-wide results and limits: Clonal expansion was inferred from other time points because no sample existed at each clone's first appearance. Every T-cell large granular lymphocyte leukemia patient had at least one immunodominant TCR beta clonotype.

Around 40,000 productive templates were obtained per sample on average. Libraries were prepared by immunoSEQ multiplex PCR; TCRdb keeps only in-frame clonotypes and omits some of them. Seen here are some 28,000 clones, 70% to 80% observed once, and the top ten hold 30%. This rearrangement joins TRBV18 to TRBJ1-5; possible D gene TRBD1, 5 bases. Specimen: peripheral blood mononuclear cells. The source is a woman in her forties or fifties with T-cell large granular lymphocyte leukemia. Some clones in this sample may be carry-over from other donors' samples. CDR3 sequence: CASSPTGTHQPQHF. CDR3 bases: TGTGCCAGCTCCCCAACCGGGACCCATCAGCCCCAGCATTTT.